A selection of T cell receptor beta chains follows, all from one sample in a study of cytotoxic CD8 clonotypes in ibrutinib-treated CLL. Sequencing was performed with immunoSEQ multiplex PCR; in TCRdb, only in-frame clones are kept and a portion is missing. Among fewer than 400,000 clones, 67% were seen once, and the ten largest hold 5% to 6.5%. Sequenced here: PBMCs, sampled after 36 months of ibrutinib treatment. The receptors stem from a human donor with chronic lymphocytic leukemia. CDR3s include the opening cysteine and the closing phenylalanine or tryptophan. The D gene is left open where the match is weak. Rows may omit the clone size; those that give it use once, few, many or a size class.

v_call: TRBV29-1
clone_size: NA
j_call: TRBJ2-7
d_call: TRBD1
cdr3_length: 13
cdr3_nt: TGCAGCGTCGGTGGACAGGGGCCCTACGAGCAGTACTTC
cdr3_aa: CSVGGQGPYEQYF

v_call: TRBV29-1
clone_size: NA
j_call: TRBJ2-7
d_call: TRBD1
cdr3_length: 13
cdr3_nt: TGCAGCGTTGGACAGGGGGTCGGCTACGAGCAGTACTTC
cdr3_aa: CSVGQGVGYEQYF

v_call: TRBV9
clone_size: once
j_call: TRBJ2-3
d_call: TRBD1
cdr3_length: 17
cdr3_nt: TGTGCCAGCAGCCTGGACAGGGGGCAGTTGAGCACAGATACGCAGTATTTT
cdr3_aa: CASSLDRGQLSTDTQYF

v_call: TRBV25-1
clone_size: NA
j_call: TRBJ2-7
d_call: NA
cdr3_length: 13
cdr3_nt: TGTGCCAGCAGTAAATGGAGCGACTACGAGCAGTACTTC
cdr3_aa: CASSKWSDYEQYF

v_call: TRBV27
clone_size: few
j_call: TRBJ2-7
d_call: NA
cdr3_length: 13
cdr3_nt: TGTGCCAGCAGTTCACCCTCGTCCTACGAGCAGTACTTC
cdr3_aa: CASSSPSSYEQYF

v_call: TRBV19
clone_size: NA
j_call: TRBJ1-2
d_call: NA
cdr3_length: 15
cdr3_nt: TGTGCCAGTAGTATAGGCCACCTAGCTAACTATGGCTACACCTTC
cdr3_aa: CASSIGHLANYGYTF

v_call: TRBV27
clone_size: once
j_call: TRBJ2-7
d_call: TRBD2
cdr3_length: 16
cdr3_nt: TGTGCCAGCAGTCCGCACGGGGCTAGCGGGAGCAGCGAGCAGTACTTC
cdr3_aa: CASSPHGASGSSEQYF

v_call: TRBV7-8
clone_size: NA
j_call: TRBJ1-1
d_call: NA
cdr3_length: 15
cdr3_nt: TGTGCCAGCAGCTTATACAGTTCGGTGAACACTGAAGCTTTCTTT
cdr3_aa: CASSLYSSVNTEAFF

v_call: TRBV11-2
clone_size: NA
j_call: TRBJ2-1
d_call: NA
cdr3_length: 16
cdr3_nt: TGTGCCAGCAGCTTGGAGTACTCCACCACAAACAATGAGCAGTTCTTC
cdr3_aa: CASSLEYSTTNNEQFF

v_call: TRBV27
clone_size: NA
j_call: TRBJ2-1
d_call: TRBD2
cdr3_length: 15
cdr3_nt: TGTGCCAGCAGTCTTAGCGGGGGGCCGTCCAATGAGCAGTTCTTC
cdr3_aa: CASSLSGGPSNEQFF

v_call: TRBV5-1
clone_size: NA
j_call: TRBJ1-1
d_call: NA
cdr3_length: 12
cdr3_nt: TGCGCCAGCAGTATGGCCAACACTGAAGCTTTCTTT
cdr3_aa: CASSMANTEAFF

v_call: TRBV7-9
clone_size: few
j_call: TRBJ1-2
d_call: NA
cdr3_length: 15
cdr3_nt: TGTGCCAGCAGCTTGGGCATCGGGTTAGACTATGGCTACACCTTC
cdr3_aa: CASSLGIGLDYGYTF

v_call: TRBV28
clone_size: NA
j_call: TRBJ1-2
d_call: NA
cdr3_length: 16
cdr3_nt: TGTGCCAGCAGCTCATCCGGGACGGACAATAACTATGGCTACACCTTC
cdr3_aa: CASSSSGTDNNYGYTF

v_call: TRBV7-2
clone_size: NA
j_call: TRBJ2-2
d_call: NA
cdr3_length: 16
cdr3_nt: TGTGCCAGCAGCCCCCGAACGGGGGCGCAGACCGGGGAGCTGTTTTTT
cdr3_aa: CASSPRTGAQTGELFF

v_call: TRBV2
clone_size: NA
j_call: TRBJ2-1
d_call: TRBD2
cdr3_length: 15
cdr3_nt: TGTGCCAGCAGCTATGGACTAGCCTTCTACAATGAGCAGTTCTTC
cdr3_aa: CASSYGLAFYNEQFF

v_call: TRBV29-1
clone_size: few
j_call: TRBJ1-1
d_call: NA
cdr3_length: 12
cdr3_nt: TGCAGCGTTCTCCCTAGGTCGGCTGAAGCTTTCTTT
cdr3_aa: CSVLPRSAEAFF

v_call: TRBV9
clone_size: NA
j_call: TRBJ1-1
d_call: TRBD1
cdr3_length: 17
cdr3_nt: TGTGCCAGCAGCGCCGACCAGTCAGGGGGCAGGACTGGTGAAGCTTTCTTT
cdr3_aa: CASSADQSGGRTGEAFF

v_call: TRBV5-4
clone_size: NA
j_call: TRBJ1-1
d_call: NA
cdr3_length: 12
cdr3_nt: TGTGCCAGCAGCTTGAGGGACAATGAAGCTTTCTTT
cdr3_aa: CASSLRDNEAFF

v_call: TRBV10-2
clone_size: once
j_call: TRBJ2-5
d_call: TRBD2
cdr3_length: 16
cdr3_nt: TGCGCCAGCACCAAGGATACTAGCGCGTACCAAGAGACCCAGTACTTC
cdr3_aa: CASTKDTSAYQETQYF

v_call: TRBV27
clone_size: few
j_call: TRBJ2-3
d_call: TRBD2
cdr3_length: 15
cdr3_nt: TGTGCCAGCAGTCTCTCGGGACTACCTTTAGATACGCAGTATTTT
cdr3_aa: CASSLSGLPLDTQYF

v_call: TRBV7-9
clone_size: few
j_call: TRBJ2-3
d_call: TRBD1
cdr3_length: 16
cdr3_nt: TGTGCCAGCAGCTCCCTAGTGACAGGGCCCACAGATACGCAGTATTTT
cdr3_aa: CASSSLVTGPTDTQYF

v_call: TRBV29-1
clone_size: NA
j_call: TRBJ1-5
d_call: NA
cdr3_length: 12
cdr3_nt: TGCAGCGTTGGCGATAGCAATCAGCCCCAGCATTTT
cdr3_aa: CSVGDSNQPQHF

v_call: TRBV7-2
clone_size: few
j_call: TRBJ2-7
d_call: NA
cdr3_length: 15
cdr3_nt: TGTGCCAGCAGCTTAGTGGACAGCCACTCCTACGAGCAGTACTTC
cdr3_aa: CASSLVDSHSYEQYF

v_call: TRBV13
clone_size: few
j_call: TRBJ2-7
d_call: TRBD1
cdr3_length: 14
cdr3_nt: TGTGCCAGCAGCTCTAGGGGGCAGTTCTACGAGCAGTACTTC
cdr3_aa: CASSSRGQFYEQYF

v_call: TRBV7-2
clone_size: NA
j_call: TRBJ2-1
d_call: TRBD2
cdr3_length: 19
cdr3_nt: TGTGCCAGCAGCTTAGACCCCGGGACTAGCGGGAGATCCTACAATGAGCAGTTCTTC
cdr3_aa: CASSLDPGTSGRSYNEQFF

v_call: TRBV5-5
clone_size: NA
j_call: TRBJ2-7
d_call: NA
cdr3_length: 14
cdr3_nt: TGTGCCAGCAGCTTGGCAGGGGACGGGTACGAGCAGTACTTC
cdr3_aa: CASSLAGDGYEQYF

v_call: TRBV11-3
clone_size: NA
j_call: TRBJ2-5
d_call: NA
cdr3_length: 13
cdr3_nt: TGTGCCAGCAGCTCCAGGGGGGGAGAGACCCAGTACTTC
cdr3_aa: CASSSRGGETQYF

v_call: TRBV9
clone_size: few
j_call: TRBJ1-2
d_call: TRBD1
cdr3_length: 14
cdr3_nt: TGTGCCAGCAGCTCTTGGACAGGCATCTATGGCTACACCTTC
cdr3_aa: CASSSWTGIYGYTF

v_call: TRBV9
clone_size: NA
j_call: TRBJ2-3
d_call: TRBD1
cdr3_length: 16
cdr3_nt: TGTGCCAGCAGCGCAACACAGGGGCCGCACAGTAATACGCAGTATTTT
cdr3_aa: CASSATQGPHSNTQYF

v_call: TRBV29-1
clone_size: NA
j_call: TRBJ2-1
d_call: NA
cdr3_length: 15
cdr3_nt: TGCAGCGGGCGCCGGGACGTCAAGAATAACAATGAGCAGTTCTTC
cdr3_aa: CSGRRDVKNNNEQFF

v_call: TRBV11-2
clone_size: NA
j_call: TRBJ2-7
d_call: NA
cdr3_length: 14
cdr3_nt: TGTGCCAGCAGCTTCCCGGGCAGGGTGTTCGAGCAGTACTTC
cdr3_aa: CASSFPGRVFEQYF

v_call: TRBV28
clone_size: once
j_call: TRBJ1-2
d_call: TRBD1
cdr3_length: 13
cdr3_nt: TGTGCCAGCAGACCAACAGGGGGATATGGCTACACCTTC
cdr3_aa: CASRPTGGYGYTF

v_call: TRBV9
clone_size: NA
j_call: TRBJ2-3
d_call: NA
cdr3_length: 15
cdr3_nt: TGTGCCAGCAGCGTAGAGGGTGGCTCTTGGGATACGCAGTATTTT
cdr3_aa: CASSVEGGSWDTQYF